Listed below are T cell receptor beta chains from one sample, sequenced in a study of identical twins' blood T cells. TCRdb re-called the 5' RACE reads through MiXCR, storing one row per CDR3 protein. The sample records roughly 380,000 distinct CDR3 sequences, under 30% being singletons. The specimen was PBMCs. The receptors shown here come from a woman aged 18 to 55 in good health. The CDR3 runs from the conserved cysteine through the conserved F or W. D genes are given only for firm matches. Clone size is given for some rows only: seen once, a few or many times, or a class if the clone is expanded.

D gene	V gene	clone size	J gene	CDR3 DNA	CDR3 protein
NA	TRBV5-1	few	TRBJ1-5	TGCGCCAGCAGCTTGGGGAGAGTTTCGGCTGTAAGTCAGCCCCAGCATTTT	CASSLGRVSAVSQPQHF
NA	TRBV29-1	few	TRBJ2-2	TGCAGCGTTGTCCAAGTCCGGCCCGGGGAGCTGTTTTTT	CSVVQVRPGELFF
NA	TRBV6-1	once	TRBJ2-5	TGTGCCAACAGTGAAGGGTCTAGCAGGGAGACCCAGTACTTC	CANSEGSSRETQYF
NA	TRBV7-9	NA	TRBJ1-2	TGTGCCAGCAGCATACAGGGAGATCGTCTCTATGGCTACACCTTC	CASSIQGDRLYGYTF
TRBD2	TRBV2	few	TRBJ2-3	TGTGCCAGCAGTGAAACTGGCGGGGGGGCTGGCGTTGCAGATACGCAGTATTTT	CASSETGGGAGVADTQYF
NA	TRBV20-1	few	TRBJ1-3	TGCAGTGCTAGAGATCCCTCAGGGAGGGCCGCTGGAAACACCATATATTTT	CSARDPSGRAAGNTIYF
NA	TRBV19	NA	TRBJ2-3	TGTGCCACCTCATTGCGTGTGAGCACAGATACGCAGTATTTT	CATSLRVSTDTQYF
TRBD1	TRBV29-1	NA	TRBJ2-3	TGCAGCGTTGGGGGACAGATCACAGATACGCAGTATTTT	CSVGGQITDTQYF
TRBD1	TRBV24-1	NA	TRBJ1-1	TGTGCCACCAGTGATCCGGGACAGATCCTTAGTGAAGCTTTCTTT	CATSDPGQILSEAFF
NA	TRBV20-1	few	TRBJ1-3	TGCAGTGCGGGGCGGACATACAGATCTGGAAACACCATATATTTT	CSAGRTYRSGNTIYF
TRBD1	TRBV5-1	NA	TRBJ2-3	TGCGCCAGCAGCAATTCCGGACAGGGTCCAGATACGCAGTATTTT	CASSNSGQGPDTQYF
NA	TRBV6-5	few	TRBJ1-3	TGTGCCGCCTCGTCTGGAAACACCATATATTTT	CAASSGNTIYF
NA	TRBV25-1	many	TRBJ1-2	TGTGCCAGCAGTGAAGGAAATGGCTACACCTTC	CASSEGNGYTF
NA	TRBV7-2	few	TRBJ1-5	TGTGCCAGCAGCTTTGTAAGGGCCGGGAATCAGCCCCAGCATTTT	CASSFVRAGNQPQHF
NA	TRBV4-3	NA	TRBJ2-3	TGCGCCAGCAGCCAATTAGAGGCAGATACGCAGTATTTT	CASSQLEADTQYF
NA	TRBV19	NA	TRBJ2-7	TGTGCCAGTAGTATCGCAGGGGCTACCTACGAGCAGTACTTC	CASSIAGATYEQYF
NA	TRBV7-9	NA	TRBJ2-1	TGTGCCAGCAGCGCCCCCGGGGACAATGAGCAGTTCTTC	CASSAPGDNEQFF
NA	TRBV20-1	few	TRBJ1-5	TGCAGTGCTAGAACGCCCGGGGGGCCCCAGCATTTT	CSARTPGGPQHF
TRBD1	TRBV3-1	few	TRBJ1-2	TGTGCCAGCAGTTACAGGGGGCGCGAAGCTAACTATGGCTACACCTTC	CASSYRGREANYGYTF
NA	TRBV5-1	NA	TRBJ1-3	TGCGCCAGCCAGCAGGGGTCGGCTGGAAACACCATATATTTT	CASQQGSAGNTIYF
NA	TRBV20-1	NA	TRBJ1-1	TGCAGTGCTAGCCCCGGGGGACTGAACACTGAAGCTTTCTTT	CSASPGGLNTEAFF
NA	TRBV6-4	many	TRBJ1-2	TGTGCCAGCAGTGCAGGGGAAAACTATGGCTACACCTTC	CASSAGENYGYTF
NA	TRBV2	once	TRBJ1-1	TGTGCCAGCAGGGGACCGATTAACACTGAAGCTTTCTTT	CASRGPINTEAFF
NA	TRBV20-1	NA	TRBJ1-5	TGCAGTGCTAGAGATGGTGGCAGAGGGTTACATCAGCCCCAGCATTTT	CSARDGGRGLHQPQHF
NA	TRBV11-3	few	TRBJ1-1	TGTGCCAGCAGCTTAGGCCGCGACCGCCTTGAAGCTTTCTTT	CASSLGRDRLEAFF
NA	TRBV18	NA	TRBJ1-1	TGTGCCAGCTCGAGGGACTCCTCCAAGGGAGAAGCTTTCTTT	CASSRDSSKGEAFF
TRBD1	TRBV27	NA	TRBJ1-6	TGTGCCAGCAGTCCCGACAGGGGTAATTCACCCCTCCACTTT	CASSPDRGNSPLHF
TRBD2	TRBV20-1	few	TRBJ2-5	TGCAGTGCTACCCGGACTAGCGGGAGACAGACCCAGTACTTC	CSATRTSGRQTQYF
NA	TRBV7-7	NA	TRBJ2-4	TGTGCCAGCCCCTCCCGGGATGGCATTCAGTACTTC	CASPSRDGIQYF
NA	TRBV3-1	few	TRBJ1-2	TGTGCCAGCAGCCAAGATCCAGGGTCTCGTGGCTACACCTTC	CASSQDPGSRGYTF
NA	TRBV5-1	NA	TRBJ2-1	TGCGCCAGCAGCTTGGACTTCGCCGGGGGCAGTGAGCAGTTCTTC	CASSLDFAGGSEQFF
NA	TRBV5-1	few	TRBJ1-2	TGCGCCAGCAGCTTGGGATCAACTCCGAACAACTATGGCTACACCTTC	CASSLGSTPNNYGYTF
NA	TRBV2	many	TRBJ1-5	TGTGCCAGCAGTGGTGCGACCAGCAATCAGCCCCAGCATTTT	CASSGATSNQPQHF
NA	TRBV20-1	few	TRBJ2-1	TGCAGTGCTCTCGGAGGGTCTAGCTTGTACAATGAGCAGTTCTTC	CSALGGSSLYNEQFF
NA	TRBV20-1	few	TRBJ1-1	TGCAGTGCTAGATTGGGTTTGAAGACTGAAGCTTTCTTT	CSARLGLKTEAFF
NA	TRBV28	few	TRBJ1-1	TGTGCCAGCAATGGGGCGGGATCGAGGACTGAAGCTTTCTTT	CASNGAGSRTEAFF
NA	TRBV9	NA	TRBJ2-4	TGTGCCAGCACCCCTGGGGGGTTAGGAGCCAAAAACACTCAGTACTTC	CASTPGGLGAKNTQYF
NA	TRBV7-6	NA	TRBJ1-1	TGTGCCAGCAGCCTCAAAGACGTTGGGTATCACACTGAAGCTTTCTTT	CASSLKDVGYHTEAFF
TRBD1	TRBV3-1	few	TRBJ1-6	TGTGCCAGCAGCCCCCGGGACAGATATAATTCACCCCTCCACTTT	CASSPRDRYNSPLHF
NA	TRBV20-1	few	TRBJ1-5	TGCAGTGTCAGAACGTCCCTCAATCAGCCCCAGCATTTT	CSVRTSLNQPQHF
TRBD2	TRBV3-1	NA	TRBJ2-7	TGTGCCATCAGCCTCGGACTAGAATCCTACGAGCAGTACTTC	CAISLGLESYEQYF
NA	TRBV13	few	TRBJ2-7	TGTGCCAGCAGCTTTGGTTCGGCGGGTATCTACGAGCAGTACTTC	CASSFGSAGIYEQYF
NA	TRBV14	NA	TRBJ2-7	TGTGCCAGCAGCCAAGGTCTGGGCCAACTCTACGAGCAGTACTTC	CASSQGLGQLYEQYF
NA	TRBV6-6	NA	TRBJ1-1	TGTACCAGCAGTTACACGAGGGGGAACACTGAAGCTTTCTTT	CTSSYTRGNTEAFF
NA	TRBV9	NA	TRBJ2-3	TGTGCCAGCAGCGTGTGGCGGGGCGGAGCAGATGCGCAGTATTTT	CASSVWRGGADAQYF